Following are 3 T cell receptor beta chains from one sample sequenced in a study of cytomegalovirus exposure and HLA in healthy donors. PCR primers comprised 60 Vbeta and 13 Jbeta primers. Generated by immunoSEQ multiplex PCR, the TCRdb table keeps only in-frame clones and is missing some. The sample shows about 180,000 clones, about 80% of them seen only once. Sequencing was performed on PBMCs. The receptor source for this set is a woman between 45 and 65 years old in good health and CMV-seronegative.

The rearrangement uses TRBV2 and TRBJ1-3; D remains unclear. The CDR3 has 14 amino acids. Trimming pared 2 bases from V and 1 base from J, leaving 6 bases between. Germline CDR1 reads SNHLY; CDR2 reads FYNNEI. Written as DNA, the CDR3 is TGTGCCAGCAGTGAATTGAGTTCTGGAAACACCATATATTTT. Protein: CASSELSSGNTIYF.

As to this clone: The same CDR3 arises from other DNA sequences in this sample as well. The chain employs TRBV28 and TRBJ1-4; D gene ambiguous. V was shortened by 3 bases and J by 8 bases, with 7 bases between the two germline ends. Germline V gene data show CDR1 as MDHEN and CDR2 as SYDVKM. The CDR3 loop spans 12 amino acids. The CDR3 sequence is CASSFVGEKLFF. CDR3 coding DNA: TGTGCCAGCAGTTTTGTCGGGGAAAAACTGTTTTTT.

This clone was seen a few times. V gene TRBV30 combines with J gene TRBJ1-5; 8 nucleotides line up with TRBD1. V shed 5 bases and J 7 bases; nucleotides not matched to a gene: 7. CDR3 length: 13 residues. Germline V gene sequence: CDR1 GTSNPN, CDR2 SVGIG (reference sequence). In DNA form, the CDR3 reads TGTGCCTGGGGAGGACAGGGCGGCCAGCCCCAGCATTTT. It yields the protein CAWGGQGGQPQHF. The complete variable domain, with remaining parts taken from reference TRBV30 and TRBJ1-5, reads SQTIHQWPATLVQPVGSPLSLECTVEGTSNPNLYWYRQAAGRGLQLLFYSVGIGQISSEVPQNLSASRPQDRQFILSSKKLLLSDSGFYLCAWGGQGGQPQHFGDGTRLSIL.